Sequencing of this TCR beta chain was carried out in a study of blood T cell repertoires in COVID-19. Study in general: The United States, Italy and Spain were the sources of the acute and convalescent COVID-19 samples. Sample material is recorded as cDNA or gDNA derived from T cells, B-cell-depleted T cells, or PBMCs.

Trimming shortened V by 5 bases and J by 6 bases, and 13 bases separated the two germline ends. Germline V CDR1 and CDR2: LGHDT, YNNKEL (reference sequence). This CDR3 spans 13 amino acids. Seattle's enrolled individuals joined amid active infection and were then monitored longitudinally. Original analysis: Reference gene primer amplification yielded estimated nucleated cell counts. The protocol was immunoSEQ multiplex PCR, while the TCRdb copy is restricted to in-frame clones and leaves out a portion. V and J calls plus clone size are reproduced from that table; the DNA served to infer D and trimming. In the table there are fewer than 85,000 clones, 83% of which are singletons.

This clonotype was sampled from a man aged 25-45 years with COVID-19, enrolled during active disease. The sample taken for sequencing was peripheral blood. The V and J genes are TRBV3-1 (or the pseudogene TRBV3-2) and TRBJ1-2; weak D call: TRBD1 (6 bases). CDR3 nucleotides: TGTGCCAGCAGCGCCGTGGGGGCCCATGGCTACACCTTC. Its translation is CASSAVGAHGYTF.